Considering frequency, the clone carrying this T cell receptor (beta chain) is medium-sized (0.01 to 0.1%). What it binds is unknown. This entry comes from a study of T cell clusters in autoimmune cytopenias. Overall study: The median distinct TRB clonotype count was about 2,400 per sample, from a median roughly 47,000 reads. General study findings and limits: Clustering suggested that physiological T cell clusters were missing in primary autoimmune cytopenia patients. Functional roles of the in silico T cell clusters still await experimental validation.

This CDR3 is 14 amino acids long. Roughly 38,000 genome equivalents of blood DNA were amplified for TRB. Multiplex touch-down PCR amplified TRB using TRB-A and TRB-B pools in one tube. TCRdb re-called the multiplex PCR reads and shows each CDR3 protein once, DNA omitted. The repertoire table contains 4,000 to 6,500 distinct CDR3 sequences. The specimen sequenced was peripheral blood. The chain employs TRBV12-3 or TRBV12-4 and TRBJ1-1; TCRdb selects TRBD1, and the lack of DNA leaves this call unchecked. The origin of this receptor is a human donor with an autoimmune cytopenia or autoimmune hepatitis (not recorded which). The CDR3 spells CASRTGKGAAEAFF.